Presented here are 32 T cell receptor beta chains from one specimen sequenced in a study of Graves' ophthalmopathy and Graves' hyperthyroidism. CDR3 regions of TCR beta were amplified from RNA transcripts. After a first-round RT-PCR with HTBI primers, a second-round multiplex PCR was run. TCRdb redid the calling of the multiplex PCR reads with MiXCR, one entry per CDR3 protein. The sample yields 340,000 or so distinct CDR3 sequences, 15% to 20% seen once. Input material: peripheral blood. The receptors here all came from an adult man with Graves' ophthalmopathy.

This clonotype was recorded at least ten times. V usage is TRBV6-2 or TRBV6-3 and J usage is TRBJ1-1; D remains unclear. CDR1 and CDR2 from the germline V gene are MNHEY and SVGEGT. Trimming took 4 bases from V and 1 from J, leaving 10 bases between them. This CDR3 is 14 amino acids long. CDR3: CASSFWQPNTEAFF. For the CDR3, the DNA is TGTGCCAGCAGTTTTTGGCAGCCGAACACTGAAGCTTTCTTT.

This clonotype came up many times. This sequence joins TRBV12-3 or TRBV12-4 and TRBJ1-2, with TRBD1 matching 9 bases. Trimming cost V 3 bases and J 4 bases; bases outside gene matches: 3. This CDR3 has 14 amino acids. The CDR3 loop is CASSFTGGSYGYTF. The CDR3 DNA sequence: TGTGCCAGCAGTTTCACAGGGGGCAGCTATGGCTACACCTTC.

This clonotype has a count of ten or more. The chain has TRBV20-1 and TRBJ2-5; 9 nucleotides match TRBD2. V was pared by 3 bases and J by 5 bases, with 10 bases of the junction left unmatched. Germline loops: CDR1 DFQATT, CDR2 SNEGSKA (reference sequence). The CDR3 loop spans 15 amino acids. CDR3 DNA: TGCAGTGCTAGGGCGGTAGCGGGAGCGTCCGAGACCCAGTACTTC. This encodes CSARAVAGASETQYF.

This clonotype was observed a single time. This chain joins TRBV30 and TRBJ1-6, with 7 bases aligning to TRBD1. The V gene end was trimmed by 1 base and the J gene end by 10 bases; junction bases not matched to a gene: 1. The CDR3 spans 12 residues. Per the germline V gene, CDR1 is GTSNPN and CDR2 is SVGIG (reference sequence). This chain's CDR3 is CAWSAGGSPLHF. CDR3 DNA sequence: TGTGCCTGGAGTGCAGGGGGGTCACCCCTCCACTTT.

This clonotype occurred many times. V and J are TRBV6-1 and TRBJ2-7; D is perhaps TRBD2 (5 bases). CDR1 is MNHNS, CDR2 SASEGT, per germline. The V and J ends lost 7 bases and 3 bases respectively, with 13 bases between them. The CDR3 is 13 residues long. The chain's CDR3 is CASIGLKLYEQYF. The CDR3 nucleotides are TGTGCCAGCATTGGACTCAAACTCTACGAGCAGTACTTC.

The table lists this clonotype with many counts. The chain carries TRBV7-9 and TRBJ2-2, with D unresolved. The CDR3 loop spans 14 amino acids. The germline V gene encodes CDR1 SEHNR and CDR2 FQNEAQ (reference sequence). Trimming stripped 4 bases from V and 5 bases from J, with 11 bases between. This CDR3 is CASSSSRRTGELFF. CDR3 DNA: TGTGCCAGCAGCTCCTCGCGGAGAACCGGGGAGCTGTTTTTT.

This clonotype was counted many times. The V call is TRBV11-2, the J call TRBJ1-2; 11 bases are a match to TRBD1. There are 16 residues in the CDR3. J lost 7 bases, V lost 0 bases, and 7 bases had no gene match. The V gene's germline CDR1 is SGHAT and CDR2 FQNNGV. CDR3 DNA sequence: TGTGCCAGCAGCTTAGATATAGTGGACAGGGGGCCTGGCTACACCTTC. It is translated as CASSLDIVDRGPGYTF.

This clonotype showed up many times. The V call is TRBV29-1, the J call TRBJ1-2, with a possible D match to TRBD1 (5 bases). Trimming left V 4 bases short and J 2 bases short, with 11 bases between. CDR3 length: 13 residues. From germline, CDR1 is SQVTM and CDR2 ANQGSEA. In DNA, the CDR3 is TGCAGCGTTGGGCAGGGCGTAAACTATGGCTACACCTTC. It is translated as CSVGQGVNYGYTF.

This clonotype occurred many times. The CDR3 spells CASSYHVDSNQPQHF. The DNA of the CDR3 is TGTGCCAGCAGTTATCATGTGGACAGCAATCAGCCCCAGCATTTT. The chain has TRBV6-5 and TRBJ1-5; D not certain. This CDR3 has 15 residues. Germline lookup yields CDR1 MNHEY and CDR2 SVGAGI. V lost 3 bases and J 1 base, leaving 10 bases between the germline ends.

A note on this clonotype: A much larger clone differs by one base, so this may be a read error. The rearrangement joins TRBV28 to TRBJ2-7; 7 bases agree with TRBD1. The trim removed 5 bases at V and 5 bases at J, leaving 6 bases unmatched. Germline-derived CDR1 and CDR2 are MDHEN and SYDVKM. CDR3 length: 13 residues. The CDR3 loop reads CASSIQGYHEQYF. The CDR3 coding sequence is TGTGCCAGCAGTATACAGGGGTACCACGAGCAGTACTTC.

Note on this clonotype: Given a much more abundant clone one base away, this may be a read error. The chain recombines TRBV20-1 with TRBJ2-5, with D uncertain. Germline lookup yields CDR1 DFQATT and CDR2 SNEGSKA (reference sequence). The CDR3 runs 15 residues. DNA for the CDR3: TGCAGTGCTAGAGATCGGGCTAGAAACCAAAAGACCCAGTACTTC. Translation: CSARDRARNQKTQYF.

This clonotype was observed many times. The J gene is TRBJ2-2, the V gene TRBV18; no definite D call. This CDR3 spans 15 amino acids. Germline lookup yields CDR1 KGHSH and CDR2 LQKENI. V was cut by 0 bases and J by 3 bases, with 8 bases left in between. CDR3 nucleotides: TGTGCCAGCTCACCACCGTCTTCACACACCGGGGAGCTGTTTTTT. It is translated as CASSPPSSHTGELFF.

This clonotype was counted ten times or more. This chain links TRBV9 with TRBJ2-2; 8 nucleotides line up with TRBD1. Germline lookup yields CDR1 SGDLS and CDR2 YYNGEE. J lost 6 bases, V lost 4 bases, and 11 bases had no gene match. The CDR3 spans 16 residues. As DNA, the CDR3 is TGTGCCAGCAGCATCGGACAGGGAAAGGCAGCCGGGGAGCTGTTTTTT. Translation: CASSIGQGKAAGELFF.

Points on this clonotype: A much larger clone lies a single base off, so this may be a read error. The gene calls are TRBV5-4 and TRBJ1-6; TRBD1 aligns across 8 bases. The CDR3 is made up of 18 amino acids. Germline CDR1 is SGHNT and CDR2 is YYREEE (reference sequence). J gave up 9 bases and V 3 bases, and 17 bases lay outside the gene matches. The CDR3 nucleotides are TGTGCCAGCAGCTCGGGACAGGCTGCCTCATTGAGCAGTTCACCCCTCCACTTT. It encodes CASSSGQAASLSSSPLHF.

V and J are TRBV5-1 and TRBJ1-3; D remains ambiguous. The CDR3 runs 15 residues. V dropped 4 bases and J dropped 0 bases, with 11 bases sitting between them. Germline V gene lookup returns CDR1 SGHRS and CDR2 YFSETQ. CDR3: CASSPDRISGNTIYF. DNA of the CDR3: TGCGCCAGCAGCCCCGACCGAATCTCTGGAAACACCATATATTTT.

The table lists this clonotype with many counts. The chain employs TRBV24-1 and TRBJ2-7; TRBD1 matches 10 bases. Losses at the gene ends were 2 bases for V and 0 bases for J; bases not matched to a gene: 3. From germline, CDR1 is KGHDR and CDR2 SFDVKD. The CDR3 is made up of 16 amino acids. The DNA of the CDR3 is TGTGCCACCAGTGATTCGGGACAGGGGTCCTCCTACGAGCAGTACTTC. Encoded protein: CATSDSGQGSSYEQYF.

At least ten counts were recorded for this clonotype. This sequence joins TRBV20-1 and TRBJ1-2; D remains unclear. Germline values: CDR1 DFQATT, CDR2 SNEGSKA (reference sequence). V lost 5 bases, J lost 2 bases, and 15 bases lay in between. The CDR3 sequence is 14 residues long. The CDR3 coding sequence is TGCAGTGCTGAGGAGACGGGAGCAAACTATGGCTACACCTTC. This codes for CSAEETGANYGYTF.

The chain is built from TRBV7-8 and TRBJ1-1, with D possibly TRBD1 on 6 matching bases. Looked up from germline, CDR1 is SGHVS and CDR2 is FQNEAQ. The CDR3 contains 16 residues. Trimming stripped 0 bases from V and 0 bases from J, with 11 bases between. CDR3 region: CASSLATGSLNTEAFF. The DNA for the CDR3 is TGTGCCAGCAGCTTAGCTACAGGGTCGTTGAACACTGAAGCTTTCTTT. The variable domain in full, completed from reference TRBV7-8 and TRBJ1-1, reads GAGVSQSPRYKVAKRGQDVALRCDPISGHVSLFWYQQALGQGPEFLTYFQNEAQLDKSGLPSDRFFAERPEGSVSTLKIQRTQQEDSAVYLCASSLATGSLNTEAFFGQGTRLTVV.

This clonotype turned up a few times. V usage is TRBV20-1 and J usage is TRBJ2-7; D not resolved. Trimming left V 3 bases short and J 3 bases short, with 6 bases between. Germline values: CDR1 DFQATT, CDR2 SNEGSKA (reference sequence). There are 11 residues in the CDR3. The CDR3 nucleotides read TGCAGTGCTAGGGAGAGCTACGAGCAGTACTTC. Its translation is CSARESYEQYF.

This clonotype was observed many times. The genes are TRBV25-1 and TRBJ2-7, with D unclear. Germline V gene lookup returns CDR1 MGHDK and CDR2 SYGVNS. The V end was cut by 10 bases, the J end by 3 bases, with 16 bases between. CDR3 size: 13 residues. The CDR3 DNA is TGTGCCACCTCCGGGCTAGGTCACTACGAGCAGTACTTC. It encodes CATSGLGHYEQYF.

This clonotype was seen many times. The V call is TRBV11-2, the J call TRBJ1-5, with D perhaps TRBD1 (6 bases). CDR1 and CDR2 (germline): SGHAT, FQNNGV. V was cut by 1 base and J by 3 bases, with 10 bases left in between. The CDR3 is 15 residues long. DNA for the CDR3: TGTGCCAGCAGCTTAGGGACAGTAGACAATCAGCCCCAGCATTTT. Its translation: CASSLGTVDNQPQHF. The full variable domain, completed using reference TRBV11-2 and TRBJ1-5, is EAGVAQSPRYKIIEKRQSVAFWCNPISGHATLYWYQQILGQGPKLLIQFQNNGVVDDSQLPKDRFSAERLKGVDSTLKIQPAKLEDSAVYLCASSLGTVDNQPQHFGDGTRLSIL.

As DNA, the CDR3 is TGTGCCAGCAGTTTTCCGACTAGCGGGAGGGGCGAGCAGTACTTC. It specifies CASSFPTSGRGEQYF. The rearrangement joins TRBV12-3 or TRBV12-4 to TRBJ2-7; 14 bases align to TRBD2. V trimming: 3 bases; J trimming: 6 bases; junction bases outside the gene matches: 4. This CDR3 region has 15 residues.

The V call is TRBV28, the J call TRBJ2-7; TRBD2 aligns across 7 bases. V lost 6 bases, J lost 2 bases, and 4 bases stayed unmatched. This CDR3 has 13 amino acids. Germline lookup yields CDR1 MDHEN and CDR2 SYDVKM. The CDR3 here is CASRPGGAYEQYF. CDR3 bases: TGTGCCAGCAGGCCGGGGGGAGCCTACGAGCAGTACTTC.

In its sample, this clonotype was seen a few times. V is TRBV6-1 and J is TRBJ2-7; D is unclear. The CDR3 loop spans 11 amino acids. Germline V gene sequence: CDR1 MNHNS, CDR2 SASEGT. V lost 6 bases and J 4 bases, leaving 7 bases between the germline ends. The CDR3 DNA reads TGTGCCAGCAGAGACAAGTACGAGCAGTACTTC. Its translation is CASRDKYEQYF.

As regards this clonotype: This may arise from a read error, as a much more abundant clone is one base away. This chain joins TRBV28 and TRBJ2-2; D gene uncertain. The length of the CDR3 is 13 residues. The germline CDR1 and CDR2 sequences are MDHEN and SYDVKM. Deletions cut 7 bases from V and 4 bases from J, with 10 bases between. The CDR3 DNA is TGTGCCAGCACCTACACGATCACCGGGGAGCTGTTTTTT. Its protein is CASTYTITGELFF.

This clonotype was counted only a few times. This chain connects TRBV6-1 to TRBJ2-7; TRBD2 matches at 13 bases. Per germline, CDR1 MNHNS and CDR2 SASEGT. The trim removed 4 bases at V and 0 bases at J, leaving 3 bases unmatched. The CDR3 consists of 16 residues. CDR3 nucleotide sequence: TGTGCCAGCAGTGGACTAGCGGGAGGATACTCCTACGAGCAGTACTTC. Residues: CASSGLAGGYSYEQYF.

This clonotype was seen at least ten times. V is TRBV12-3 or TRBV12-4 and J is TRBJ1-1; D gene ambiguous. V was cut by 3 bases and J by 3 bases, with 11 bases left in between. The CDR3 is 14 amino acids. This CDR3 reads CASSLSGSDTEAFF. In DNA form, the CDR3 reads TGTGCCAGCAGTTTGTCGGGTTCGGACACTGAAGCTTTCTTT.

This clonotype was seen at least ten times. The chain combines TRBV18 with TRBJ1-1; TRBD1 matches 9 bases. The germline V gene encodes CDR1 KGHSH and CDR2 LQKENI. The ends lost 6 bases at V and 0 bases at J; junction bases unmatched: 5. The CDR3 covers 15 residues. The CDR3 DNA sequence: TGTGCCAGCTCGCAACAGGGGGCTATGAACACTGAAGCTTTCTTT. It encodes CASSQQGAMNTEAFF.

This clonotype was seen a handful of times. This sequence joins TRBV2 and TRBJ1-5; D might be TRBD1 (5 bases). Germline lookup yields CDR1 SNHLY and CDR2 FYNNEI. Trimming removed 0 bases from V and 4 bases from J, with 13 bases in between. This CDR3 has 16 residues. The CDR3 DNA reads as TGTGCCAGCAGTGAAGCGGGGCCGGGGTGGAATCAGCCCCAGCATTTT. Translated, it gives CASSEAGPGWNQPQHF.

The sample holds a few counts of this clonotype. One end of the junction varies from germline; a read error may be responsible. The chain employs TRBV6-1 and TRBJ1-1; D is uncertain. Germline lookup yields CDR1 MNHNS and CDR2 SASEGT. The CDR3 totals 15 residues. DNA for the CDR3: TGTGCCAGCGAAAAGCCGATACAAGTGAACACTGAAGCTTCCTTT. Protein sequence: CASEKPIQVNTEASF.

This clonotype showed up many times. The chain recombines TRBV6-5 with TRBJ2-5; D not resolved. The V end was cut by 0 bases, the J end by 2 bases, with 10 bases between. The CDR3 is 15 residues long. CDR1 MNHEY and CDR2 SVGAGI come from the germline V gene. The DNA for the CDR3 is TGTGCCAGCAGTTACTCGAACGGATGGCAAGAGACCCAGTACTTC. Translated, it gives CASSYSNGWQETQYF.

This clonotype occurred many times. The chain uses TRBV20-1 and TRBJ1-5; a possible D gene is TRBD1 (5 bases). This CDR3 has 13 amino acids. In germline, CDR1 is DFQATT, CDR2 SNEGSKA (reference sequence). V lost 6 bases to trimming and J lost 10 bases, with 19 bases between them. This CDR3 reads CSARDLGNSPQHF. The DNA for the CDR3 is TGCAGTGCCCGGGACTTGGGAAACTCTCCCCAGCATTTT.